These 7 T cell receptor beta chains originate from one sample sequenced in a study of blood T cell repertoires in COVID-19. Repertoires were generated with immunoSEQ multiplex PCR, while TCRdb's copy carries only in-frame clones and drops some. The sample records about 480,000 clones, around 88% being singletons. Source material: peripheral blood. The receptors were gathered from a woman aged 45-59 years with COVID-19, enrolled during active disease.

The rearrangement uses TRBV6-2 or TRBV6-3 and TRBJ2-5, with D perhaps TRBD2 (5 bases). V lost 4 bases, J lost 2 bases, and 11 bases lay in between. The CDR3 is 14 residues long. Per germline, CDR1 MNHEY and CDR2 SVGEGT. The CDR3 here is CASSSRTGQETQYF. The CDR3 DNA reads as TGTGCCAGCAGTTCCCGGACTGGACAAGAGACCCAGTACTTC.

V and J are TRBV9 and TRBJ2-1; 8 nucleotides agree with TRBD2. V shed 6 bases, J shed 7 bases, and the junction held 9 bases outside the gene matches. This CDR3 has 14 amino acids. The germline gives CDR1 SGDLS, CDR2 YYNGEE. Here the CDR3 reads CASNFGGAENEQFF. In nucleotides, the CDR3 is TGTGCCAGCAACTTCGGGGGGGCCGAGAATGAGCAGTTCTTC.

The chain employs TRBV15 and TRBJ2-1; the match to TRBD2 covers 8 bases. V trimming: 0 bases; J trimming: 0 bases; junction bases outside the gene matches: 7. CDR1 LNHNV and CDR2 YYDKDF come from the germline V gene (reference sequence). The CDR3 spans 18 residues. The CDR3 sequence is CATSRDGVAGGSYNEQFF. In DNA form, the CDR3 reads TGTGCCACCAGCAGAGATGGGGTTGCGGGGGGCTCCTACAATGAGCAGTTCTTC.

The rearrangement links TRBV11-1 to TRBJ2-7, with D tentatively TRBD1 (6 bases). Germline CDR1 reads SGHAT; CDR2 reads FQDESV (reference sequence). This CDR3 has 13 amino acids. V gave up 4 bases and J gave up 3 bases, with 10 bases separating them. CDR3 region: CASSYQGSYEQYF. CDR3 in DNA: TGTGCCAGCAGCTACCAGGGGAGCTACGAGCAGTACTTC.

The V call is TRBV19, the J call TRBJ2-3, with 7 bases fitting TRBD2. The CDR3 runs 14 residues. Losses at the gene ends were 5 bases for V and 3 bases for J; bases not matched to a gene: 5. Germline-derived CDR1 and CDR2 are LNHDA and SQIVND (reference sequence). The CDR3 DNA is TGTGCCAGTAGTGCCCAGCGGGGAACAGATACGCAGTATTTT. Its translation: CASSAQRGTDTQYF.

The chain uses TRBV9 and TRBJ1-1; maybe TRBD1 (6 bases). Per the germline V gene, CDR1 is SGDLS and CDR2 is YYNGEE. Trimming left V 2 bases short and J 1 base short, with 12 bases between. This CDR3 is 15 amino acids long. The DNA of the CDR3 is TGTGCCAGCAGCGTGGGAGGGGGAAAGAACACTGAAGCTTTCTTT. Its translation is CASSVGGGKNTEAFF.

The chain is built from TRBV14 and TRBJ2-3; D gene unclear. The CDR3 is 13 amino acids. CDR1 SGHDN and CDR2 FVKESK come from the germline V gene. The germline V and J ends were trimmed by 6 bases and 5 bases, with 12 bases remaining between them. Written as DNA, the CDR3 is TGTGCCAGCAGTCACCGACTCGGAGATACGCAGTATTTT. Translated: CASSHRLGDTQYF. The full variable domain, in which reference TRBV14 and TRBJ2-3 provide the parts outside the CDR3, is EAGVTQFPSHSVIEKGQTVTLRCDPISGHDNLYWYRRVMGKEIKFLLHFVKESKQDESGMPNNRFLAERTGGTYSTLKVQPAELEDSGVYFCASSHRLGDTQYFGPGTRLTVL.